The rows below give T cell receptor beta chains drawn from one sample of a study of blood T cell repertoires in COVID-19. Sequencing was performed with immunoSEQ multiplex PCR; in TCRdb, only in-frame clones are kept and a portion is missing. This table holds around 270,000 clones, 88% found once. The specimen sequenced was PBMCs or T cells enriched from blood (not recorded which). All receptors come from a woman between 40 and 55 years old who had been exposed to COVID-19. Both conserved end residues are part of each CDR3. D genes are given only for firm matches. Clone size is stated in some rows and not others, as once, few, many or a class when expanded.

len: 17; abundance: NA; j_gene: TRBJ2-6; d_gene: NA; v_gene: TRBV1; CDR3aa: CTSRGTCLCTRANVLTF; CDR3nt: TGCACCAGCAGGGGCACGTGTTTGTGCACTCGGGCCAACGTCCTGACTTTC
len: 17; abundance: NA; j_gene: TRBJ1-6; d_gene: NA; v_gene: TRBV27; CDR3aa: CASSSQDSSSYNSPLHF; CDR3nt: TGTGCCAGCAGTTCCCAGGACAGCAGCTCCTATAATTCACCCCTCCACTTT
len: 14; abundance: NA; j_gene: TRBJ1-4; d_gene: NA; v_gene: TRBV6-5; CDR3aa: CASRILGDSEKLFF; CDR3nt: TGTGCCAGCAGGATTTTGGGAGATAGTGAAAAACTGTTTTTT
len: 16; abundance: NA; j_gene: TRBJ2-7; d_gene: NA; v_gene: TRBV7-9; CDR3aa: CASGVSTGSSSYEQYF; CDR3nt: TGTGCCAGCGGAGTCTCGACAGGTTCAAGCTCCTACGAGCAGTACTTC
len: 14; abundance: NA; j_gene: TRBJ1-2; d_gene: TRBD1; v_gene: TRBV7-9; CDR3aa: CASSSKGQGYGYTF; CDR3nt: TGTGCCAGCAGCTCAAAGGGACAGGGCTATGGCTACACCTTC
len: 16; abundance: NA; j_gene: TRBJ2-1; d_gene: TRBD2; v_gene: TRBV28; CDR3aa: CASIGSGTLNYYEQFF; CDR3nt: TGTGCCAGCATCGGTAGCGGGACACTCAACTACTATGAGCAGTTCTTC
len: 13; abundance: NA; j_gene: TRBJ1-1; d_gene: TRBD1; v_gene: TRBV19; CDR3aa: CASSRGQGTEAFF; CDR3nt: TGTGCCAGTAGTAGGGGACAGGGAACTGAAGCTTTCTTT
len: 15; abundance: NA; j_gene: TRBJ2-4; d_gene: NA; v_gene: TRBV28; CDR3aa: CASNPQGVGKNIQYF; CDR3nt: TGTGCCAGCAACCCACAGGGTGTCGGCAAAAACATTCAGTACTTC
len: 14; abundance: NA; j_gene: TRBJ1-3; d_gene: NA; v_gene: TRBV6-5; CDR3aa: CASSNGIPGNTIYF; CDR3nt: TGTGCCAGCAGCAACGGGATCCCAGGAAACACCATATATTTT
len: 14; abundance: NA; j_gene: TRBJ1-5; d_gene: NA; v_gene: TRBV4-1; CDR3aa: CASSAGQNNQPQHF; CDR3nt: TGCGCCAGCAGCGCGGGGCAGAACAATCAGCCCCAGCATTTT
len: 14; abundance: NA; j_gene: TRBJ1-1; d_gene: NA; v_gene: TRBV7-2; CDR3aa: CASSLWGDTTEAFF; CDR3nt: TGTGCCAGCAGCTTATGGGGCGACACGACTGAAGCTTTCTTT
len: 16; abundance: NA; j_gene: TRBJ2-2; d_gene: TRBD2; v_gene: TRBV5-1; CDR3aa: CASGPLAHSSTGELFF; CDR3nt: TGTGCCAGCGGCCCACTAGCGCATTCTAGTACCGGGGAGCTGTTTTTT
len: 15; abundance: NA; j_gene: TRBJ2-1; d_gene: NA; v_gene: TRBV3-1/TRBV3-2; CDR3aa: CASSQEKGPYNEQFF; CDR3nt: TGTGCCAGCAGCCAGGAAAAGGGGCCCTACAATGAGCAGTTCTTC
len: 16; abundance: NA; j_gene: TRBJ1-4; d_gene: NA; v_gene: TRBV9; CDR3aa: CASSPRGSATNEKLFF; CDR3nt: TGTGCCAGCAGCCCCCGCGGATCTGCAACTAATGAAAAACTGTTTTTT
len: 13; abundance: once; j_gene: TRBJ1-1; d_gene: NA; v_gene: TRBV29-1; CDR3aa: CSVGEGRNTEAFF; CDR3nt: TGCAGCGTTGGAGAGGGCAGGAACACTGAAGCTTTCTTT